This is a list of T cell receptor beta chains from one sample in a study of blood T cell repertoires in COVID-19. Assay: immunoSEQ multiplex PCR; the TCRdb copy retains only in-frame clones and omits some. The data hold fewer than 250,000 clones, with approximately 90% observed a single time. The sample comprised peripheral blood. The receptor set was obtained from a man over 45 with COVID-19, enrolled during active disease. Each CDR3 is given with its conserved first and last residue. Each record gives: CDR3 protein, J gene, V gene, clone size. Not every row has a clone size; where given, it reads once, few, many or a size class.

CASSQSPSLQGDSEYNYGYTF TRBJ1-2 TRBV23-1 .
CASTKGEGGEQYF TRBJ2-7 TRBV6-6 .
CASSARDRGNTIYF TRBJ1-3 TRBV9 once
CASSATGGVRQPQHF TRBJ1-5 TRBV9 .
CASSPGQGKPGQGFF TRBJ2-1 TRBV19 .
CASSLGAGVETQYF TRBJ2-5 TRBV5-1 .
CASSPLAGTGASEQYF TRBJ2-7 TRBV7-6 .
CASSSGTGVGAETQYF TRBJ2-5 TRBV27 once
CASSPTEGVGRTEAFF TRBJ1-1 TRBV14 .
CASSHAEETQYF TRBJ2-5 TRBV3-1/TRBV3-2 .
CASSPSRGYTDSRSYEQYF TRBJ2-7 TRBV27 .
CASSKVGRDEQYF TRBJ2-7 TRBV21-1 .
CASSLSGRPREGTF TRBJ1-2 TRBV7-9 .
CASSQVFGMDRQANQPQHF TRBJ1-5 TRBV4-2 once
CASSYSGGRQPQHF TRBJ1-5 TRBV6-2/TRBV6-3 .
CKETPGQGFYTIYF TRBJ1-3 TRBV11-3 .
CSVEGHSSNEQFF TRBJ2-1 TRBV29-1 .
CASSRSLGGAPYEQYF TRBJ2-7 TRBV3-1/TRBV3-2 .
CASRPSMPPDQYF TRBJ2-5 TRBV7-8 .
CASSQDRAEGRSYNEQFF TRBJ2-1 TRBV3-1/TRBV3-2 .
CASSIGQGTETQYF TRBJ2-5 TRBV19 .
CSVTGQGRTEAFF TRBJ1-1 TRBV29-1 few
CASSLSSEEQYF TRBJ2-7 TRBV5-4 .
CASSPGLAGFTGELFF TRBJ2-2 TRBV7-7 once
CASREGQGREPQHF TRBJ1-5 TRBV6-5 once
CASSLQGGAGETQYF TRBJ2-5 TRBV11-2 .